This T cell receptor beta chain is drawn from a study of CD8 T cells in ankylosing spondylitis. Study-level results: Reactive arthritis synovial fluid and blood were previously reported to contain some motif variants.

This CDR3 is 15 amino acids long. J was trimmed by 9 bases and V by 3 bases; bases with no gene match: 8. The germline gives CDR1 MDHEN, CDR2 SYDVKM. TCRdb processed the 5' RACE reads anew with MiXCR; each CDR3 protein has one entry. The sample has some 87,000 distinct CDR3 sequences; 7.5% to 9% are singletons. The sample holds many counts of this clonotype. The antigen remains undetermined. The TCR originated in a male donor with ankylosing spondylitis or in good health (not recorded which). What was sequenced was blood, either unsorted or a sorted T cell fraction (not recorded which). V is TRBV28 and J is TRBJ2-1, with TRBD1 matching 10 bases. CDR3 in DNA: TGTGCCAGCAGTTTCCACAGACAGGGGGCTTTTGAGCAGTTCTTC. Translating gives CASSFHRQGAFEQFF.